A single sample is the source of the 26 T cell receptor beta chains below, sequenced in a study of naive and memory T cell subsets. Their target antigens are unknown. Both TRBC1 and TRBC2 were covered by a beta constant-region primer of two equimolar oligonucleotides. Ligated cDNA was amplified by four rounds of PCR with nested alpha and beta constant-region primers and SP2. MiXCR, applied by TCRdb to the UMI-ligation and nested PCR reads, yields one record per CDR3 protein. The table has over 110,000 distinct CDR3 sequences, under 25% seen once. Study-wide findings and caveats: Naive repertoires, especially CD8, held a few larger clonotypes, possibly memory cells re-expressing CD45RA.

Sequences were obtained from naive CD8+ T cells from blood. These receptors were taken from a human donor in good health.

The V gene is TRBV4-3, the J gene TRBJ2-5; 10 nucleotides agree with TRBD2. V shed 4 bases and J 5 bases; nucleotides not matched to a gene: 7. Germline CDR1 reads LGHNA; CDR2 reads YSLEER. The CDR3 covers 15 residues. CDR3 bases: TGCGCCAGCAGCCGCGGGACTAGCGCGAGGGAGACCCAGTACTTC. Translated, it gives CASSRGTSARETQYF.

The CDR3 sequence is CASSGVGSYEQYF. The CDR3 nucleotides are TGTGCCAGCAGCGGGGTGGGGTCCTACGAGCAGTACTTC. This rearrangement joins TRBV6-5 to TRBJ2-7; tentatively, D is TRBD2 (5 bases). The CDR3 loop spans 13 amino acids. The ends were cut back, 6 bases at V and 1 base at J, with 10 bases in the middle. The V gene's germline CDR1 is MNHEY and CDR2 SVGAGI.

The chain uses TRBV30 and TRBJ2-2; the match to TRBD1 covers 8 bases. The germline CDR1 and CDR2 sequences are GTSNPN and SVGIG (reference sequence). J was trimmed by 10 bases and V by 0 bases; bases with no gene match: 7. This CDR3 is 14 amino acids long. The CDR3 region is CAWSVQNRGVELFF. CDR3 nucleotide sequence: TGTGCCTGGAGTGTACAGAACAGGGGGGTGGAGCTGTTTTTT.

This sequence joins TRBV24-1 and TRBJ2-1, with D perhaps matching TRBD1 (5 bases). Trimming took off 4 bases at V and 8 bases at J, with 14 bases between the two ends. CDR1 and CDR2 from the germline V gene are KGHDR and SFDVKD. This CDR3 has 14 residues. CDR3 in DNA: TGTGCCACCAGTGAGCCCGGGCAGGGCGATGAGCAGTTCTTC. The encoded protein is CATSEPGQGDEQFF.

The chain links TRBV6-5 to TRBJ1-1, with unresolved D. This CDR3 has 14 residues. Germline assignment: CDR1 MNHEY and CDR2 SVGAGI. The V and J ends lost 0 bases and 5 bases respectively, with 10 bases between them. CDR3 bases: TGTGCCAGCAGTTACTCCGGCGGAAGGACTGAAGCTTTCTTT. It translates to CASSYSGGRTEAFF.

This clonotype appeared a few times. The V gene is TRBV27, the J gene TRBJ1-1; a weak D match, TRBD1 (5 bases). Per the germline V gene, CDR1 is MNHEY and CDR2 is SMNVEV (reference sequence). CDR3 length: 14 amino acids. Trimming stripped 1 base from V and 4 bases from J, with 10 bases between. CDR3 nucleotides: TGTGCCAGCAGTTTATTTCGGGGGGGCACTGAAGCTTTCTTT. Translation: CASSLFRGGTEAFF.

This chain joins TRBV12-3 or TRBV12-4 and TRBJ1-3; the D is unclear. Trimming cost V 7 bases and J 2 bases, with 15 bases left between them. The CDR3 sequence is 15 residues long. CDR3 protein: CASTTSAKPGNTIYF. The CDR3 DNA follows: TGTGCCAGCACCACGTCAGCGAAACCTGGAAACACCATATATTTT.

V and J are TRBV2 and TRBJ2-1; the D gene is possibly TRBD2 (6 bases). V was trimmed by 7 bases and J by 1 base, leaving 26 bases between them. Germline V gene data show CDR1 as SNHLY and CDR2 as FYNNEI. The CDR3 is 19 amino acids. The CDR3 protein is CASIRGLGLAIPSYNEQFF. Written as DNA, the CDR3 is TGTGCCAGCATTAGGGGATTGGGGCTAGCGATCCCGTCCTACAATGAGCAGTTCTTC. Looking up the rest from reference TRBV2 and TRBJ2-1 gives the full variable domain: EPEVTQTPSHQVTQMGQEVILRCVPISNHLYFYWYRQILGQKVEFLVSFYNNEISEKSEIFDDQFSVERPDGSNFTLKIRSTKLEDSAMYFCASIRGLGLAIPSYNEQFFGPGTRLTVL.

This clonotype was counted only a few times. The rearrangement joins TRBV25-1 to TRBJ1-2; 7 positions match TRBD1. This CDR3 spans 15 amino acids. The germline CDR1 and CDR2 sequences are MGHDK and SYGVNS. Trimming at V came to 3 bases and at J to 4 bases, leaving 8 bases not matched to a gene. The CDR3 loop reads CASSESTGEVYGYTF. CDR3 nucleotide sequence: TGTGCCAGCAGTGAGTCTACAGGGGAGGTCTATGGCTACACCTTC.

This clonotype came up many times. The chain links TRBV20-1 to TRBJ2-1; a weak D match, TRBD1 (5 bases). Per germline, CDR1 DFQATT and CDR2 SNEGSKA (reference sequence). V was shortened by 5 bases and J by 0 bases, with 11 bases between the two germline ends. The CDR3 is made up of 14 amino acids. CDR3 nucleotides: TGCAGTGCTCAAGGGGAATACTCCTACAATGAGCAGTTCTTC. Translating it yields CSAQGEYSYNEQFF.

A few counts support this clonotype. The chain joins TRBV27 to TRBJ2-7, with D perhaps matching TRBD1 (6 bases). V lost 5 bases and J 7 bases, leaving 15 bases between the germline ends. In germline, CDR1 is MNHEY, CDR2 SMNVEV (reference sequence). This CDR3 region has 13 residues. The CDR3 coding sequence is TGTGCCAGCAGTCCCGACTCTGGACAGGAGCAGTACTTC. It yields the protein CASSPDSGQEQYF.

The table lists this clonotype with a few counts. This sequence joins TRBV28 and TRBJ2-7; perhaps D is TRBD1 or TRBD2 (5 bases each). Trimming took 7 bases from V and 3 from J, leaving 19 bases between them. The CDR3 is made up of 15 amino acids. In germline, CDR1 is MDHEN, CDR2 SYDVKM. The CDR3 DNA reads TGTGCCAGCACCTTCTCCTCCGGGGCCAGCTACGAGCAGTACTTC. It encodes CASTFSSGASYEQYF.

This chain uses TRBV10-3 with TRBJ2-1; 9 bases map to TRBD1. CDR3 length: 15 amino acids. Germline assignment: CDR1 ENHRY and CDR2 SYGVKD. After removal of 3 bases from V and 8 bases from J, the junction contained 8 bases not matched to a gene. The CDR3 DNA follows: TGTGCCATCAGTGACAGTGACAGGGGGTGGTATGAGCAGTTCTTC. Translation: CAISDSDRGWYEQFF.

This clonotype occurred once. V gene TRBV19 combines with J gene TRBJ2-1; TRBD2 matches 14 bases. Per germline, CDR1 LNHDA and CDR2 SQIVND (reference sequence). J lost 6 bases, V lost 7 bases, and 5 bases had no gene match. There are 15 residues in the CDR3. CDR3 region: CASIPGTSGSNEQFF. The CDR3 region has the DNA TGTGCCAGTATCCCCGGGACTAGCGGGAGCAATGAGCAGTTCTTC.

The CDR3 nucleotides are TGTGCCAGCAGTTTAGTGGGACAGGCTTACAATGAGCAGTTCTTC. Its protein product is CASSLVGQAYNEQFF. The chain employs TRBV27 and TRBJ2-1; 8 bases are a match to TRBD1. The CDR3 is 15 residues long. V lost 2 bases and J lost 4; bases outside the gene matches: 4. Germline loops: CDR1 MNHEY, CDR2 SMNVEV (reference sequence).

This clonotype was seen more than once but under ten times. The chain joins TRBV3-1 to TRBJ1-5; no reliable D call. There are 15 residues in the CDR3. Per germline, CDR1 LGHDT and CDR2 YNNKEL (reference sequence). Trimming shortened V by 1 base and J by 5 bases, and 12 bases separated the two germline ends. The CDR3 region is CASSQAGNNYQPQHF. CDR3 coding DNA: TGTGCCAGCAGCCAAGCCGGAAATAACTATCAGCCCCAGCATTTT.

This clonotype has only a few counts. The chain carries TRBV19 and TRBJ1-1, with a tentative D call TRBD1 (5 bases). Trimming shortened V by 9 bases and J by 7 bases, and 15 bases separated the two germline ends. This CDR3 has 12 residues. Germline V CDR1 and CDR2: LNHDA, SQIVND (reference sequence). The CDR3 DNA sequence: TGTGCCAGCAGCGACAGTAGCTTTGAAGCTTTCTTT. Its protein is CASSDSSFEAFF.

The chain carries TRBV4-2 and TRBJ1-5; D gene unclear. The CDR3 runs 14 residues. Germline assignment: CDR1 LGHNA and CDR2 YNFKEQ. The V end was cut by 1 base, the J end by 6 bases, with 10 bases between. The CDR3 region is CASSQGEGGQPQHF. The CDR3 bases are TGTGCCAGCAGCCAAGGGGAGGGCGGTCAGCCCCAGCATTTT.

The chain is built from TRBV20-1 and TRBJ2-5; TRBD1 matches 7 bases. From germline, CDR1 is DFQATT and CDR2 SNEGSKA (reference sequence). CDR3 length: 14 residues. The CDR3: CTVEGQAFQETQYF. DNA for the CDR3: TGCACCGTAGAAGGACAGGCCTTCCAAGAGACCCAGTACTTC.

The CDR3 spells CASSLGWVVDSQYF. DNA of the CDR3: TGTGCCAGCAGCTTAGGCTGGGTGGTAGATAGCCAGTACTTC. The chain employs TRBV7-6 and TRBJ2-5; D not certain. This CDR3 has 14 residues. Germline V gene data show CDR1 as SGHVS and CDR2 as FNYEAQ. Trimming pared 1 base from V and 10 bases from J, leaving 16 bases between.

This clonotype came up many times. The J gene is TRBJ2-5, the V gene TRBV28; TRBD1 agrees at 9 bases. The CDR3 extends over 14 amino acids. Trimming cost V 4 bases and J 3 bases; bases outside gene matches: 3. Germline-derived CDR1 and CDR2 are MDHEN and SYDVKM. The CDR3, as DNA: TGTGCCAGCAGTTCTTGGACAGGGGAAGAGACCCAGTACTTC. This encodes CASSSWTGEETQYF.

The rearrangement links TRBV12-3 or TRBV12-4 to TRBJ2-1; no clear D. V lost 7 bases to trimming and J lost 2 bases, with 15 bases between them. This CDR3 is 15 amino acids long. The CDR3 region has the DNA TGTGCCAGCACCCCCTCCGGCAGAACCTACAATGAGCAGTTCTTC. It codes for CASTPSGRTYNEQFF.

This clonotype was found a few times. CDR3 nucleotide sequence: TGTGCCAGCAGTTTATCCCTACACTATGGCTACACCTTC. This sequence encodes CASSLSLHYGYTF. The chain has TRBV28 and TRBJ1-2, with D uncertain. From germline, CDR1 is MDHEN and CDR2 SYDVKM. There are 13 residues in the CDR3. Trimming cost V 1 base and J 3 bases, with 6 bases left between them.

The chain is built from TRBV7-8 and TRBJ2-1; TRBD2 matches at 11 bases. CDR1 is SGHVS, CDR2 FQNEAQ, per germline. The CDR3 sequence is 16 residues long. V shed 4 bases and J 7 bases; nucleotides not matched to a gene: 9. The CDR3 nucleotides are TGTGCCAGCAGCTCAGTGACTAGCGGGACCGGGAATGAGCAGTTCTTC. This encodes CASSSVTSGTGNEQFF.

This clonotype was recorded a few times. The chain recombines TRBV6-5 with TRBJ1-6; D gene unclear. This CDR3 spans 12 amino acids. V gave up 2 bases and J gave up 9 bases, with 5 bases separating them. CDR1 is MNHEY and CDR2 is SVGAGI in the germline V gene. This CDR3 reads CASSYLGSPLHF. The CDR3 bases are TGTGCCAGCAGTTACCTGGGTTCACCCCTCCACTTT.

The CDR3 nucleotides read TGTGCCAGCAGTCAGGGAGGCGGAACCTACAATGAGCAGTTCTTC. Translating it yields CASSQGGGTYNEQFF. The V gene is TRBV28, the J gene TRBJ2-1; possibly TRBD2 for D (6 bases). Germline CDR1 and CDR2: MDHEN and SYDVKM. This CDR3 is built from 15 residues. V lost 5 bases and J lost 2, with 13 bases in between. Complete variable domain (other parts from reference TRBV28 and TRBJ2-1): DVKVTQSSRYLVKRTGEKVFLECVQDMDHENMFWYRQDPGLGLRLIYFSYDVKMKEKGDIPEGYSVSREKKERFSLILESASTNQTSMYLCASSQGGGTYNEQFFGPGTRLTVL.